This T cell receptor (beta chain) derives from a study of T cell responses to AZD1222 COVID-19 vaccine. Overall study findings and caveats: Clonal diversity may have been underestimated in mostly white British donors. Once two AZD1222 doses were given, Spike-specific TCR breadth and depth went up.

Worth noting for this clone: Antigen: not known.

V shed 0 bases and J shed 3 bases, with 13 bases lying between them. This CDR3 has 15 residues. Germline V gives CDR1 SGHRS, CDR2 YFSETQ. Measured with immunoSEQ multiplex PCR; TCRdb has only the in-frame clones, and not every one. The sample lists some 16,000 clones, over 60% occurring once. This sequence was found in an adult who received the AZD1222 COVID-19 vaccine. This rearrangement joins TRBV5-1 to TRBJ2-7, with D perhaps given as TRBD1 or TRBD2 (6 bases each). The sample in question was peripheral blood, obtained 28 days after the second AZD1222 dose. This CDR3 is CASSLAGGQNYEQYF. CDR3 DNA: TGCGCCAGCAGCTTGGCCGGGGGACAAAACTACGAGCAGTACTTC.